The T cell receptor (beta chain) described here comes from a study of blood T cell repertoires in COVID-19. Germline V gives CDR1 SGHRS, CDR2 YFSETQ. V lost 1 base, J lost 5 bases, and 8 bases stayed unmatched. The CDR3 totals 15 residues. Repertoires were generated with immunoSEQ multiplex PCR, while TCRdb's copy carries only in-frame clones and drops some. The sample carries more than 250,000 clones, about nine tenths recorded once. The origin of this receptor is a middle-aged man with active or convalescent COVID-19. The specimen was peripheral blood. The chain has TRBV5-1 and TRBJ1-2, with TRBD1 identical over 7 bases. CDR3 protein: CASSLPTGRGYGYTF. The CDR3 DNA is TGCGCCAGCAGCTTGCCGACAGGGCGAGGATATGGCTACACCTTC.